A single sample is the source of the 26 T cell receptor beta chains below, sequenced in a study of blood T cell repertoires in COVID-19. Using immunoSEQ multiplex PCR, the repertoire was profiled, and TCRdb retains in-frame clones only, with some absent. The sample comprises about 150,000 clones, approximately 86% of which are singletons, and 6.5% to 7.5% rests with the top ten. Material for sequencing was peripheral blood. These receptors all stem from a man aged 80 or over with COVID-19, enrolled during active disease.

On this clone itself: Other DNA sequences in this sample translate to the same CDR3. The chain uses TRBV9 and TRBJ2-2, with TRBD1 matching over 8 bases. The V gene's germline CDR1 is SGDLS and CDR2 YYNGEE. The J segment lost 4 bases and the V segment lost 2 bases, leaving 1 base of the junction unmatched. The CDR3 is 14 residues long. The CDR3 DNA reads TGTGCCAGCAGCGTGGGACAGGTCACCGGGGAGCTGTTTTTT. Encoded protein: CASSVGQVTGELFF. Using reference TRBV9 and TRBJ2-2 for the parts outside the CDR3, the full variable domain is DSGVTQTPKHLITATGQRVTLRCSPRSGDLSVYWYQQSLDQGLQFLIQYYNGEERAKGNILERFSAQQFPDLHSELNLSSLELGDSALYFCASSVGQVTGELFFGEGSRLTVL.

Notes on this clone: The sample holds other DNA sequences that translate to the same CDR3. This sequence joins TRBV2 and TRBJ2-7, with unresolved D. The CDR3 totals 11 residues. Trimming took 5 bases from V and 4 from J, leaving 6 bases between them. Per the germline V gene, CDR1 is SNHLY and CDR2 is FYNNEI. CDR3 sequence: CASSPLYEQYF. CDR3 DNA sequence: TGTGCCAGCAGTCCACTTTACGAGCAGTACTTC. The full variable domain, in which reference TRBV2 and TRBJ2-7 provide the parts outside the CDR3, is EPEVTQTPSHQVTQMGQEVILRCVPISNHLYFYWYRQILGQKVEFLVSFYNNEISEKSEIFDDQFSVERPDGSNFTLKIRSTKLEDSAMYFCASSPLYEQYFGPGTRLTVT.

This rearrangement joins TRBV7-8 to TRBJ2-7; a possible D gene is TRBD2 (5 bases). CDR3 length: 14 residues. With 3 bases removed from V and 2 bases from J, the gap between germline ends came to 11 bases. The germline CDR1 and CDR2 sequences are SGHVS and FQNEAQ. CDR3 DNA: TGTGCCAGCAGCTTGCGGAGGCCCCCCTACGAGCAGTACTTC. It is translated as CASSLRRPPYEQYF.

The V call is TRBV10-3, the J call TRBJ1-6; no clear D. The CDR3 is 16 residues long. V lost 3 bases to trimming and J lost 8 bases, with 17 bases between them. CDR1 and CDR2 from the germline V gene are ENHRY and SYGVKD. The CDR3 nucleotides are TGTGCCATCAGTGACCCTAGACCCGGGTTGGATTCACCCCTCCACTTT. Its protein is CAISDPRPGLDSPLHF.

This rearrangement joins TRBV5-1 to TRBJ2-7, with a possible D match to TRBD1 (6 bases). The CDR3 is made up of 16 amino acids. Germline loops: CDR1 SGHRS, CDR2 YFSETQ. The V gene lost 0 bases and the J gene lost 0 bases, with 13 bases spanning the gap. CDR3 DNA: TGCGCCAGCAGCTTGGGGGGGCGGTTTAACTCCTACGAGCAGTACTTC. Translation: CASSLGGRFNSYEQYF. The full variable domain, its missing parts supplied by reference TRBV5-1 and TRBJ2-7, is KAGVTQTPRYLIKTRGQQVTLSCSPISGHRSVSWYQQTPGQGLQFLFEYFSETQRNKGNFPGRFSGRQFSNSRSEMNVSTLELGDSALYLCASSLGGRFNSYEQYFGPGTRLTVT.

V usage is TRBV9 and J usage is TRBJ1-4, with a weak D call TRBD1 (5 bases). V was cut by 2 bases and J by 4 bases, with 9 bases left in between. Looked up from germline, CDR1 is SGDLS and CDR2 is YYNGEE. The CDR3 has 14 residues. CDR3: CASSVRGLNEKLFF. Written as DNA, the CDR3 is TGTGCCAGCAGCGTGCGGGGCCTTAATGAAAAACTGTTTTTT.

V and J are TRBV2 and TRBJ2-5; TRBD2 aligns across 11 bases. V lost 6 bases to trimming and J lost 4 bases; unmatched junction nucleotides: 4. This CDR3 region has 14 residues. The V gene's germline CDR1 is SNHLY and CDR2 FYNNEI. CDR3 amino acids: CASRAGLAGETQYF. In nucleotides, the CDR3 is TGTGCCAGCAGGGCTGGACTAGCGGGAGAGACCCAGTACTTC.

The chain couples TRBV5-1 to TRBJ1-2; 7 bases are shared with TRBD1. V was pared by 4 bases and J by 5 bases, with 11 bases of the junction left unmatched. The CDR3 has 15 amino acids. CDR1 and CDR2 from the germline V gene are SGHRS and YFSETQ. The CDR3 spells CASSAQGWGGYGYTF. CDR3 bases: TGCGCCAGCAGCGCACAGGGGTGGGGAGGTTATGGCTACACCTTC.

This clone was found once. This chain joins TRBV6-6 and TRBJ1-2, with TRBD1 identical over 9 bases. V was pared by 2 bases and J by 8 bases, with 6 bases of the junction left unmatched. Germline CDR1 is MNHNY and CDR2 is SVGAGI (reference sequence). This CDR3 is 14 amino acids long. The CDR3 region has the DNA TGTGCCAGCAGTTACGCACAGGGGGCAGGGGGCTACACCTTC. Protein product: CASSYAQGAGGYTF.

The rearrangement links TRBV12-3 or TRBV12-4 to TRBJ1-4, with D possibly matching TRBD1 (5 bases). The length of the CDR3 is 13 residues. V lost 2 bases and J 6 bases, leaving 7 bases between the germline ends. CDR3: CASSLTRDEKLFF. The CDR3 coding sequence is TGTGCCAGCAGTTTAACCAGGGATGAAAAACTGTTTTTT.

This clone came up a few times. The chain joins TRBV7-8 to TRBJ2-7; D is uncertain. Between the trimmed V and J ends, which lost 2 bases and 11 bases, there was a span of 19 bases. CDR1 is SGHVS and CDR2 is FQNEAQ in the germline V gene. The CDR3 contains 14 residues. The CDR3 reads CASSLSSGLGNKYF. The CDR3 DNA is TGTGCCAGCAGCTTATCCTCGGGTTTAGGCAATAAGTACTTC.

J is TRBJ1-2 and V is TRBV6-1; TRBD1 agrees at 7 bases. V lost 2 bases, J lost 0 bases, and 15 bases stayed unmatched. Germline assignment: CDR1 MNHNS and CDR2 SASEGT. This CDR3 is built from 19 residues. The CDR3 DNA is TGTGCCAGCAGTGAAAGAGGGGGTAACAGGGGCCTATCTAACTATGGCTACACCTTC. Translation gives CASSERGGNRGLSNYGYTF.

This rearrangement joins TRBV29-1 to TRBJ1-2, with D unclear. Between the trimmed V and J ends, which lost 3 bases and 8 bases, there was a span of 4 bases. CDR3 length: 9 residues. Germline-derived CDR1 and CDR2 are SQVTM and ANQGSEA. CDR3 nucleotides: TGCAGCGTTGACGTGGGCTACACCTTC. It is translated as CSVDVGYTF.

This chain connects TRBV9 to TRBJ2-7, with 9 bases lining up with TRBD1. V shed 2 bases, J shed 1 base, and the junction held 4 bases outside the gene matches. The germline CDR1 and CDR2 sequences are SGDLS and YYNGEE. The CDR3 has 15 residues. CDR3 nucleotides: TGTGCCAGCAGCGTTTCAGGGACAGGGTCCTACGAGCAGTACTTC. Translating gives CASSVSGTGSYEQYF. Full variable domain (outside the CDR3, taken from reference TRBV9 and TRBJ2-7): DSGVTQTPKHLITATGQRVTLRCSPRSGDLSVYWYQQSLDQGLQFLIQYYNGEERAKGNILERFSAQQFPDLHSELNLSSLELGDSALYFCASSVSGTGSYEQYFGPGTRLTVT.

The chain carries TRBV19 and TRBJ2-2; 10 bases are a match to TRBD2. There are 15 residues in the CDR3. CDR1 LNHDA and CDR2 SQIVND come from the germline V gene (reference sequence). CDR3 protein: CAIGPGLASTGELFF. As DNA, the CDR3 is TGTGCAATAGGCCCGGGACTAGCGTCTACCGGGGAGCTGTTTTTT.

CDR3 sequence reads: CASSLTGQPNSPLHF. Here the CDR3 DNA reads TGTGCCAGCAGCCTTACCGGACAGCCAAATTCACCCCTCCACTTT. The V and J genes are TRBV14 and TRBJ1-6, with D tentatively TRBD1 (6 bases). Trimming took off 4 bases at V and 7 bases at J, with 14 bases between the two ends. The CDR3 runs to 15 residues. In germline, CDR1 is SGHDN, CDR2 FVKESK.

V and J are TRBV13 and TRBJ1-4, with a possible D match to TRBD1 (5 bases). The V gene's germline CDR1 is PRHDT and CDR2 FYEKMQ (reference sequence). The CDR3 runs to 13 residues. V was trimmed by 0 bases and J by 6 bases, leaving 5 bases between them. CDR3 coding DNA: TGTGCCAGCAGCTTAGGCAGGGATGAAAAACTGTTTTTT. Protein product: CASSLGRDEKLFF.

The genes are TRBV19 and TRBJ1-5; maybe TRBD1 (6 bases). Germline V gene lookup returns CDR1 LNHDA and CDR2 SQIVND (reference sequence). The CDR3 contains 17 residues. Trimming took 7 bases from V and 4 from J, leaving 23 bases between them. The CDR3 coding sequence is TGTGCCAGTACCATCCCGGGGGGCGCGGGCTTGAATCAGCCCCAGCATTTT. Its protein is CASTIPGGAGLNQPQHF.

In DNA, the CDR3 is TGTGCCAGCAGCCAAGAAGCGGGCGAAGCTTTCTTT. Its protein product is CASSQEAGEAFF. This rearrangement joins TRBV3-1 (or the pseudogene TRBV3-2) to TRBJ1-1; unclear D gene. Germline V gene sequence: CDR1 LGHDT, CDR2 YNNKEL (reference sequence). This CDR3 comprises 12 residues. The V end was cut by 0 bases, the J end by 8 bases, with 7 bases between.

This clone was observed a handful of times. This chain uses TRBV28 with TRBJ2-3, with 9 bases matching TRBD1. Germline loops: CDR1 MDHEN, CDR2 SYDVKM. J gave up 4 bases and V 6 bases, and 11 bases lay outside the gene matches. The CDR3 spans 16 residues. This CDR3 is CASSHRPGQGSDTQYF. The CDR3 DNA follows: TGTGCCAGCAGCCATAGACCGGGACAGGGATCAGATACGCAGTATTTT.

The genes are TRBV4-2 and TRBJ2-3, with 9 bases identical to TRBD1. There are 17 residues in the CDR3. Germline values: CDR1 LGHNA, CDR2 YNFKEQ. The V and J ends lost 0 bases and 0 bases, in that order; junction bases with no gene match: 4. The chain's CDR3 is CASSQEDRGTSTDTQYF. The CDR3 DNA reads as TGTGCCAGCAGCCAAGAAGACAGGGGGACTAGCACAGATACGCAGTATTTT.

CDR3: CASSDPGTNYGYTF. CDR3 DNA sequence: TGTGCCAGCAGTGACCCCGGGACAAATTATGGCTACACCTTC. The V and J genes are TRBV6-1 and TRBJ1-2, with D tentatively TRBD1 (6 bases). Germline V CDR1 and CDR2: MNHNS, SASEGT. V was shortened by 3 bases and J by 5 bases, with 13 bases between the two germline ends. CDR3 size: 14 residues.

The V call is TRBV15, the J call TRBJ2-5; TRBD2 matches 12 bases. Germline-derived CDR1 and CDR2 are LNHNV and YYDKDF (reference sequence). This CDR3 comprises 16 residues. J was trimmed by 6 bases and V by 2 bases; bases with no gene match: 7. CDR3 loop: CATSRYTSGGSKTQYF. The CDR3 DNA follows: TGTGCCACCAGCAGATATACTAGCGGGGGGTCGAAGACCCAGTACTTC.

V and J are TRBV5-4 and TRBJ1-6; D is ambiguous. Germline loops: CDR1 SGHNT, CDR2 YYREEE (reference sequence). The CDR3 runs to 14 residues. The ends were cut back, 0 bases at V and 9 bases at J, with 10 bases in the middle. CDR3 loop: CASSLGLTGSPLHF. As DNA, the CDR3 is TGTGCCAGCAGCTTGGGGTTGACTGGTTCACCCCTCCACTTT.

The genes are TRBV15 and TRBJ1-5, with D perhaps TRBD1 (5 bases). V was shortened by 4 bases and J by 0 bases, with 10 bases between the two germline ends. CDR1 LNHNV and CDR2 YYDKDF come from the germline V gene (reference sequence). This CDR3 is built from 15 residues. CDR3 amino acids: CATSTSRDSNQPQHF. CDR3 nucleotides: TGTGCCACCAGCACGAGCAGGGATAGCAATCAGCCCCAGCATTTT. The variable domain in full, completed from reference TRBV15 and TRBJ1-5, reads DAMVIQNPRYQVTQFGKPVTLSCSQTLNHNVMYWYQQKSSQAPKLLFHYYDKDFNNEADTPDNFQSRRPNTSFCFLDIRSPGLGDTAMYLCATSTSRDSNQPQHFGDGTRLSIL.

V and J are TRBV2 and TRBJ1-2; D not certain. Germline values: CDR1 SNHLY, CDR2 FYNNEI. This CDR3 has 13 amino acids. Trimming left V 4 bases short and J 4 bases short, with 10 bases between. CDR3 bases: TGTGCCAGCAGTGCAAGCGGAGTCTATGGCTACACCTTC. This translates into CASSASGVYGYTF.